Listed below are T cell receptor beta chains from one sample, sequenced in a study of cytomegalovirus exposure and HLA in healthy donors. Libraries were prepared by immunoSEQ multiplex PCR; TCRdb keeps only in-frame clonotypes and omits some of them. The sample consists of under 200,000 clones, roughly 78% of them appearing once. The material sequenced was PBMCs. These receptors were collected from a woman aged 45-60 years in good health and CMV-seropositive. Both conserved end residues are part of each CDR3. Each record gives: J gene, V gene, D gene, clone size, CDR3 length, CDR3 DNA, CDR3 protein. D genes are given only for firm matches. The size entry is marked missing in some rows and otherwise reads once, few, many or a size class.

TRBJ1-4 | TRBV6-6 | . | . | 15 | TGTGCCAGCACCACTGGGGGTGGGGGCCTCGGGGAACTGTTTTTT | CASTTGGGGLGELFF
TRBJ2-5 | TRBV7-9 | . | . | 13 | TGTGCCAGCAGCCCGGTGGGGCGAGAGACCCAGTACTTC | CASSPVGRETQYF
TRBJ2-3 | TRBV5-4 | . | . | 15 | TGTGCCAGCAGCTTAGTAGACACCTTGCAGGATACGCAGTATTTT | CASSLVDTLQDTQYF
TRBJ1-1 | TRBV10-3 | TRBD1 | . | 15 | TGTGCCATCAGTGAGGCACAGGGGGCATCGACTGAAGCTTTCTTT | CAISEAQGASTEAFF
TRBJ2-1 | TRBV14 | TRBD2 | . | 20 | TGTGCCAGCAGCCAAGAAGGCAGCGGGAGACCGGCCAATTCCTACAATGAGCAGTTCTTC | CASSQEGSGRPANSYNEQFF
TRBJ2-5 | TRBV4-1 | TRBD2 | . | 18 | TGCGCCAGCAGCCATCCCCGGGCGGGGGGCGATCACCAAGAGACCCAGTACTTC | CASSHPRAGGDHQETQYF
TRBJ2-1 | TRBV4-1 | . | once | 15 | TGCGCCAGCAGCCAAGTAACTCCGGGAATCGATGAGCAGTTCTTC | CASSQVTPGIDEQFF
TRBJ1-1 | TRBV28 | . | . | 16 | TGTGCCAGCAGTTACTTCAGGGGTGGCATGAACACTGAAGCTTTCTTT | CASSYFRGGMNTEAFF
TRBJ2-5 | TRBV28 | TRBD1 | . | 14 | TGTGCCAGCAGTGCCTACAGGGGGCGAGAGACCCAGTACTTC | CASSAYRGRETQYF
TRBJ1-2 | TRBV28 | TRBD1 | once | 14 | TGTGCCAGCAGGTCAATTCGGACAGGGTTTGGCTACACCTTC | CASRSIRTGFGYTF
TRBJ2-5 | TRBV7-6 | TRBD2 | . | 16 | TGTGCCAGCATCCAATCTCGACTAGCGGGGTATGAGACCCAGTACTTC | CASIQSRLAGYETQYF
TRBJ2-1 | TRBV20-1 | . | . | 11 | TGCAGTGGAGGGTCCTACAATGAGCAGTTCTTC | CSGGSYNEQFF
TRBJ1-2 | TRBV7-9 | . | . | 16 | TGTGCCAGCAGCTCCCCCTTGGGGTGGGGAGGTTATGGCTACACCTTC | CASSSPLGWGGYGYTF
TRBJ2-3 | TRBV9 | . | . | 16 | TGTGCCAGCAGCGGACTTCAGGAGGATGGCACAGATACGCAGTATTTT | CASSGLQEDGTDTQYF
TRBJ1-1 | TRBV18 | . | . | 12 | TGTGCCAGCTCACCAGCGTCTCGTGAAGCTTTCTTT | CASSPASREAFF
TRBJ2-7 | TRBV28 | TRBD1 | . | 15 | TGTGCCAGCAGTTTGGCCGGGGACAGGGCCTACGAGCAGTACTTC | CASSLAGDRAYEQYF
TRBJ2-5 | TRBV5-1 | TRBD1 | . | 14 | TGCGCCAGCAGCCTAAGGGACAGCCAAGAGACCCAGTACTTC | CASSLRDSQETQYF
TRBJ2-2 | TRBV7-9 | . | . | 14 | TGTGCCACCCACGGGGAGACGGGCACCGGGGAGCTGTTTTTT | CATHGETGTGELFF
TRBJ2-1 | TRBV15 | . | few | 16 | TGTGCCACCAGCTTAGCGTGGCGGGGTACCTACAATGAGCAGTTCTTC | CATSLAWRGTYNEQFF
TRBJ1-2 | TRBV6-6 | . | . | 16 | TGTGCCAGCAGTTACGCCTGGTCGGGGAATCCCTTTGGCTACACCTTC | CASSYAWSGNPFGYTF
TRBJ2-3 | TRBV6-8 | . | few | 19 | . | CASICTRTSGRAAVDTQYF
TRBJ1-6 | TRBV15 | . | . | 13 | TGTGCCGTCGGGAGAGGGCGGGGGGGACCCCTCCACTTT | CAVGRGRGGPLHF